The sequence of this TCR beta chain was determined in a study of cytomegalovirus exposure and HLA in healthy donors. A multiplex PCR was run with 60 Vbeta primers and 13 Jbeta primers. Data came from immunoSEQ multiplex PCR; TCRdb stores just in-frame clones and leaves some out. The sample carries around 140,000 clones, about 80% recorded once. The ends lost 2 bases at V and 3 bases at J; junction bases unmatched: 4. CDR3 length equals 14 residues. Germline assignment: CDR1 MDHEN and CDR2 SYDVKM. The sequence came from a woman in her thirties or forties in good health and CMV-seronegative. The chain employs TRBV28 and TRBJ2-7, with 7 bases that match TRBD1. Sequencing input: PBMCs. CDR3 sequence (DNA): TGTGCCAGCAGTTTAGGGGGACAGAGCTACGAGCAGTACTTC. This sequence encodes CASSLGGQSYEQYF.